Below, 21 T cell receptor beta chains from the same sample are listed, as sequenced in a study of blood T cell repertoires in COVID-19 (dated by TCRdb to 2020 to 2021). Library generation was performed with the immunoSEQ multiplex PCR assay. As stored in TCRdb, this immuneACCESS dataset retains in-frame rearrangements with V and J assigned. A fraction of the clones does not appear; measured against another copy, unresolved V genes explain less than half of the discrepancy, and the remainder lacks a known reason. This sample gives roughly 190,000 clones in total; around 82% of them show up just once. The leading ten clones occupy less than 20% of the sample. The specimen sequenced was PBMCs or T cells enriched from blood (not recorded which). The receptor source for this set is a woman between 45 and 60 years old with acute COVID-19.

The V gene is TRBV28, the J gene TRBJ2-7; TRBD2 aligns across 14 bases. The CDR3 is 17 amino acids. Germline loops: CDR1 MDHEN, CDR2 SYDVKM. J gave up 1 base and V 5 bases, and 7 bases lay outside the gene matches. CDR3 bases: TGTGCCAGCAGTCTCGGGACTAGCGGGGGTGCATCCTACGAGCAGTACGTC. Residues: CASSLGTSGGASYEQYV.

For this clone: One end of the junction is discordant with germline, which a read error may explain. This chain joins TRBV15 and TRBJ2-1; D might be TRBD2 (7 bases). Germline CDR1 is LNHNV and CDR2 is YYDKDF (reference sequence). The CDR3 sequence is 12 residues long. This CDR3 is CATSRDLRGGLF. The CDR3 nucleotides read TGTGCCACCAGCAGAGATTTAAGGGGGGGGCTCTTC.

The chain uses TRBV18 and TRBJ1-5; D might be TRBD1 (5 bases). The germline gives CDR1 KGHSH, CDR2 LQKENI. The CDR3 loop spans 12 amino acids. V was cut by 8 bases and J by 4 bases, with 9 bases left in between. The CDR3 sequence is CASATENQPQHF. The CDR3 DNA sequence: TGTGCCAGCGCGACAGAAAATCAGCCCCAGCATTTT.

The chain recombines TRBV5-5 with TRBJ2-7; D may be TRBD2 (6 bases). V was pared by 4 bases and J by 2 bases, with 13 bases between. The V gene's germline CDR1 is SGHKS and CDR2 YYEKEE (reference sequence). The CDR3 spans 14 residues. The CDR3 coding sequence is TGTGCCAGCAGCCAGGCGGGGTGGGCCTACGAGCAGTACGTC. This sequence encodes CASSQAGWAYEQYV.

This rearrangement joins TRBV19 to TRBJ1-2; 10 bases align to TRBD1. The CDR3 spans 14 residues. The J segment lost 8 bases and the V segment lost 4 bases, leaving 7 bases of the junction unmatched. Germline loops: CDR1 LNHDA, CDR2 SQIVND (reference sequence). The CDR3 reads CASSTRDRGSGYTF. CDR3 nucleotide sequence: TGTGCCAGTAGTACCCGGGACAGGGGAAGCGGCTACACCTTC.

This chain uses TRBV4-3 with TRBJ2-3, with 9 positions matching TRBD1. The CDR3 extends over 16 amino acids. V trimming: 0 bases; J trimming: 1 base; junction bases outside the gene matches: 2. In germline, CDR1 is LGHNA, CDR2 YSLEER. CDR3 coding DNA: TGCGCCAGCAGCCAAGAGAGGACAGGGGGCACAGATACGCAGTATTTT. The encoded protein is CASSQERTGGTDTQYF.

V gene TRBV14 combines with J gene TRBJ1-1; tentatively, D is TRBD1 (6 bases). Trimming cost V 4 bases and J 6 bases, with 12 bases left between them. Germline V gene data show CDR1 as SGHDN and CDR2 as FVKESK. This CDR3 region has 13 residues. The CDR3 loop is CASSLQGYPEAFF. The CDR3 region has the DNA TGTGCCAGCAGCCTTCAGGGGTACCCTGAAGCTTTCTTT.

The chain links TRBV5-4 to TRBJ1-2; 7 bases line up with TRBD1. Germline loops: CDR1 SGHNT, CDR2 YYREEE (reference sequence). After removal of 0 bases from V and 7 bases from J, the junction contained 3 bases not matched to a gene. The CDR3 has 13 amino acids. The CDR3 DNA reads TGTGCCAGCAGCTTGGCCGGGACAGCTGGCTACACCTTC. As protein: CASSLAGTAGYTF.

The V call is TRBV7-3, the J call TRBJ1-1; 8 positions agree with TRBD1. The CDR3 totals 14 residues. Losses at the gene ends were 4 bases for V and 2 bases for J; bases not matched to a gene: 3. CDR1 SGHTA and CDR2 FQGTGA come from the germline V gene. DNA for the CDR3: TGTGCCAGCAGCTCGGGACAGGCAAACACTGAAGCTTTCTTT. Translation gives CASSSGQANTEAFF.

The CDR3 DNA reads TGCGCCAGCAGTGACAGGGGGCTAACTGAAGCTTTCTTT. Residues: CASSDRGLTEAFF. V usage is TRBV10-1 and J usage is TRBJ1-1, with 8 bases matching TRBD1. After removal of 3 bases from V and 5 bases from J, the junction contained 2 bases not matched to a gene. The CDR3 covers 13 residues. Per germline, CDR1 WNHNN and CDR2 SYGVQD (reference sequence).

The V and J genes are TRBV5-1 and TRBJ2-1; 11 positions match TRBD2. The V gene's germline CDR1 is SGHRS and CDR2 YFSETQ. The CDR3 is made up of 16 amino acids. Germline trimming cut 3 bases from V and 4 bases from J; bases unmatched to any gene: 6. The CDR3 DNA reads as TGCGCCAGCAGCTCTGGGGGACTAGCGGCATACAATGAGCAGTTCTTC. It encodes CASSSGGLAAYNEQFF.

The chain recombines TRBV5-5 with TRBJ2-3; 9 bases match TRBD2. With V trimmed by 0 bases and J by 4 bases, 6 bases remained unmatched. Germline values: CDR1 SGHKS, CDR2 YYEKEE (reference sequence). The CDR3 totals 16 residues. CDR3 protein: CASSLGASGVADTQYF. The CDR3 region has the DNA TGTGCCAGCAGCTTGGGGGCTAGCGGGGTGGCAGATACGCAGTATTTT.

The rearrangement uses TRBV27 and TRBJ2-6; 7 bases are a match to TRBD1. The CDR3 loop spans 18 amino acids. With V trimmed by 2 bases and J by 0 bases, 7 bases remained unmatched. The germline CDR1 and CDR2 sequences are MNHEY and SMNVEV (reference sequence). CDR3 in amino acids: CASSLGTVGRSGANVLTF. CDR3 DNA: TGTGCCAGCAGTTTAGGGACAGTTGGGCGCTCTGGGGCCAACGTCCTGACTTTC. Full variable domain (outside the CDR3, taken from reference TRBV27 and TRBJ2-6): EAQVTQNPRYLITVTGKKLTVTCSQNMNHEYMSWYRQDPGLGLRQIYYSMNVEVTDKGDVPEGYKVSRKEKRNFPLILESPSPNQTSLYFCASSLGTVGRSGANVLTFGAGSRLTVL.

CDR3 bases: TGTGCCAGCACCTCAGGGGGGAGCAAGCCCCAGCATTTT. Amino acids: CASTSGGSKPQHF. V usage is TRBV2 and J usage is TRBJ1-5, with 7 bases that match TRBD1. Germline CDR1 reads SNHLY; CDR2 reads FYNNEI. V lost 7 bases and J lost 8; bases outside the gene matches: 8. CDR3 size: 13 residues. Combining the CDR3 with reference TRBV2 and TRBJ1-5 gives the whole variable domain EPEVTQTPSHQVTQMGQEVILRCVPISNHLYFYWYRQILGQKVEFLVSFYNNEISEKSEIFDDQFSVERPDGSNFTLKIRSTKLEDSAMYFCASTSGGSKPQHFGDGTRLSIL.

The genes are TRBV4-1 and TRBJ1-4, with D tentatively TRBD1 (5 bases). This CDR3 has 15 residues. V shed 7 bases and J shed 3 bases, with 15 bases lying between them. Germline-derived CDR1 and CDR2 are MGHRA and YSYEKL. CDR3 DNA sequence: TGCGCCAGCACCCTGCAGGGAAAAGCTAATGAAAAACTGTTTTTT. As protein: CASTLQGKANEKLFF.

The V gene is TRBV5-1, the J gene TRBJ1-2; 7 positions match TRBD1. V trimming: 2 bases; J trimming: 10 bases; junction bases outside the gene matches: 5. The CDR3 length is 12 residues. The germline V gene has CDR1 SGHRS and CDR2 YFSETQ. CDR3 DNA: TGCGCCAGCAGCTTACCCGGACAGGACTACACCTTC. As protein: CASSLPGQDYTF.

The gene calls are TRBV5-4 and TRBJ1-2; D may be TRBD1 (5 bases). CDR1 is SGHNT and CDR2 is YYREEE in the germline V gene (reference sequence). This CDR3 is built from 15 residues. Trimming left V 4 bases short and J 5 bases short, with 18 bases between. The CDR3 protein is CASSPGGSTVYGYTF. The DNA of the CDR3 is TGTGCCAGCAGCCCGGGGGGGAGTACTGTTTATGGCTACACCTTC.

This clone was seen a handful of times. The sample has other DNA sequences that encode this CDR3 too. This chain joins TRBV5-8 and TRBJ1-2; a possible D gene is TRBD1 (5 bases). This CDR3 comprises 13 residues. Trimming shortened V by 0 bases and J by 7 bases, and 10 bases separated the two germline ends. Germline V CDR1 and CDR2: SGHTS, YDEGEE. The CDR3 region has the DNA TGTGCCAGCAGCTTGGCCGGGGGAGGTGGCTACACCTTC. Protein: CASSLAGGGGYTF.

V usage is TRBV7-3 and J usage is TRBJ2-1; a weak D match, TRBD2 (6 bases). CDR3 length equals 13 residues. CDR1 is SGHTA, CDR2 FQGTGA, per germline. The ends were cut back, 4 bases at V and 4 bases at J, with 8 bases in the middle. The CDR3 is CASSWDLYNEQFF. The DNA for the CDR3 is TGTGCCAGCAGCTGGGACTTGTACAATGAGCAGTTCTTC.

The CDR3 DNA reads TGCAGCTTCAACTACCGGGACAGGGAGGGTACTGAAGCTTTCTTT. This sequence encodes CSFNYRDREGTEAFF. The chain recombines TRBV29-1 with TRBJ1-1; TRBD1 aligns across 9 bases. The germline V gene has CDR1 SQVTM and CDR2 ANQGSEA. The CDR3 totals 15 residues. Germline trimming cut 8 bases from V and 5 bases from J; bases unmatched to any gene: 15.

V usage is TRBV7-9 and J usage is TRBJ2-5; D might be TRBD2 (6 bases). Germline V gene sequence: CDR1 SEHNR, CDR2 FQNEAQ (reference sequence). The CDR3 contains 12 residues. V dropped 7 bases and J dropped 7 bases, with 13 bases sitting between them. For the CDR3, the DNA is TGTGCCAGCAATCGCGGGGAAGGGACCCAGTACTTC. This codes for CASNRGEGTQYF.